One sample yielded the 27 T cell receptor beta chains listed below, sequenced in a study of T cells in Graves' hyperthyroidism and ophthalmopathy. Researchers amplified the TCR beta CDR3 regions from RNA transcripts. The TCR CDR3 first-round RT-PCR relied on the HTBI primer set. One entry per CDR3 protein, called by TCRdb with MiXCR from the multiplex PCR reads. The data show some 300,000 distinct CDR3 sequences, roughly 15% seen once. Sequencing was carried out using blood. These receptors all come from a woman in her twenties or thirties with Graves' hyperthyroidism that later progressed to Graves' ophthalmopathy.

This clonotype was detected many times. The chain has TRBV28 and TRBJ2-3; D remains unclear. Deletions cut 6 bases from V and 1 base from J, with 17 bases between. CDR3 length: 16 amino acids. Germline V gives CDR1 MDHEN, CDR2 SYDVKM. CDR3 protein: CASRPWVTDRTDTQYF. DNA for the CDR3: TGTGCCAGCAGACCCTGGGTGACGGACCGCACAGATACGCAGTATTTT. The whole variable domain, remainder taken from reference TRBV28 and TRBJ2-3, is DVKVTQSSRYLVKRTGEKVFLECVQDMDHENMFWYRQDPGLGLRLIYFSYDVKMKEKGDIPEGYSVSREKKERFSLILESASTNQTSMYLCASRPWVTDRTDTQYFGPGTRLTVL.

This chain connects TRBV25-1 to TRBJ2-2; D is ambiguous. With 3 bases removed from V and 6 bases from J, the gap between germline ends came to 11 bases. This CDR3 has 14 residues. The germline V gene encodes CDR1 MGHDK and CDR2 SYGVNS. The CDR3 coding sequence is TGTGCCAGCAGTGACCCCCCCCGGGCCGGGGAGCTGTTTTTT. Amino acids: CASSDPPRAGELFF. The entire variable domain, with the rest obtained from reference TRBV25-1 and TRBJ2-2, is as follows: EADIYQTPRYLVIGTGKKITLECSQTMGHDKMYWYQQDPGMELHLIHYSYGVNSTEKGDLSSESTVSRIRTEHFPLTLESARPSHTSQYLCASSDPPRAGELFFGEGSRLTVL.

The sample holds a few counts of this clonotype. CDR3: CASSIVKRHNEQFF. In DNA, the CDR3 is TGTGCCAGTAGTATAGTAAAGCGGCACAATGAGCAGTTCTTC. This sequence joins TRBV19 and TRBJ2-1; weak D call: TRBD2 (5 bases). The V end was cut by 1 base, the J end by 5 bases, with 9 bases between. CDR1 and CDR2 (germline): LNHDA, SQIVND (reference sequence). The CDR3 is 14 amino acids.

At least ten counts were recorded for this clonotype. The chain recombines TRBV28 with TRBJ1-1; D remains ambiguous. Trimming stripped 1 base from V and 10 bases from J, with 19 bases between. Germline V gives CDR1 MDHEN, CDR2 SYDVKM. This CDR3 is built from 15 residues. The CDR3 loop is CASSLSAAAGTGAFF. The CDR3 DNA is TGTGCCAGCAGTTTATCCGCCGCGGCCGGCACGGGAGCTTTCTTT. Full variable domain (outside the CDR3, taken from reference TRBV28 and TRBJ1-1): DVKVTQSSRYLVKRTGEKVFLECVQDMDHENMFWYRQDPGLGLRLIYFSYDVKMKEKGDIPEGYSVSREKKERFSLILESASTNQTSMYLCASSLSAAAGTGAFFGQGTRLTVV.

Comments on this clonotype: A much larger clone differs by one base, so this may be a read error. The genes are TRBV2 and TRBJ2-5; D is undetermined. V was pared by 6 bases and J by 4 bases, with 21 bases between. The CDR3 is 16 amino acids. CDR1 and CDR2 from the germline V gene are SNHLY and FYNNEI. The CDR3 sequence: CASSSWLLGVGETQYF. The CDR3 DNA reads TGTGCCAGCAGCTCATGGTTGCTCGGAGTGGGAGAGACCCAGTACTTC.

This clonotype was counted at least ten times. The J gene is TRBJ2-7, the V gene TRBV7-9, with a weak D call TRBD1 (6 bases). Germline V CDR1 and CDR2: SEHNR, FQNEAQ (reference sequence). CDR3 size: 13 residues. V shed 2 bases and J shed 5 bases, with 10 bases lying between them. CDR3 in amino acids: CASSLTGPDEQYF. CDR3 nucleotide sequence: TGTGCCAGCAGCTTAACAGGGCCGGACGAGCAGTACTTC.

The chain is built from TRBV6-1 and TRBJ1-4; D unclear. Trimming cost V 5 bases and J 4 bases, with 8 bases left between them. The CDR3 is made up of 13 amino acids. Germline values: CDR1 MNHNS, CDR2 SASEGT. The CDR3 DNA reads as TGTGCCAGCAGTCGGGCCCTTAATGAAAAACTGTTTTTT. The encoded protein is CASSRALNEKLFF.

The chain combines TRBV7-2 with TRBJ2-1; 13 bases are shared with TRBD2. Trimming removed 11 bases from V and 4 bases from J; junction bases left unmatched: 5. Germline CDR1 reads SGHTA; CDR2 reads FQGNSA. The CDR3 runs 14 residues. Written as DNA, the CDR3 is TGTGCCGTCCGGACTAGCGGGGGATACAATGAGCAGTTCTTC. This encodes CAVRTSGGYNEQFF.

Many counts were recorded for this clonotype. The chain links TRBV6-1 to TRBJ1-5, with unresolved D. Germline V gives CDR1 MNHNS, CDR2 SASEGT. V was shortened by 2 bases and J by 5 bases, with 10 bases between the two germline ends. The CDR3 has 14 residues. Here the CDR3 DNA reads TGTGCCAGCAGTGAAACGGACGAGGATCAGCCCCAGCATTTT. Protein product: CASSETDEDQPQHF.

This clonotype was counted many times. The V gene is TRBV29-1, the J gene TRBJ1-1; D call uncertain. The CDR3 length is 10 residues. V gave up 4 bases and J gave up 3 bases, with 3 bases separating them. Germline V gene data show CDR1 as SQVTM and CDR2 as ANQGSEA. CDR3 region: CSVGHTEAFF. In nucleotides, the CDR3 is TGCAGCGTTGGTCACACTGAAGCTTTCTTT.

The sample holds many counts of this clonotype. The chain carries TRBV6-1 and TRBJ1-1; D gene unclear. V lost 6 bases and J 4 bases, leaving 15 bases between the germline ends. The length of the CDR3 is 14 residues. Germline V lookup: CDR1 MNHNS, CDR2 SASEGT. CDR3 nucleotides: TGTGCCAGCAGACCCACTTCCACGGGCACTGAAGCTTTCTTT. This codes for CASRPTSTGTEAFF.

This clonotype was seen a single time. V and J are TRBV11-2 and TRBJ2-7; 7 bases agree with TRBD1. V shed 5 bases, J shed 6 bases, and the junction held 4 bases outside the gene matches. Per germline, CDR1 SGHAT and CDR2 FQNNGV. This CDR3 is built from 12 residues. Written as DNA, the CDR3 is TGTGCCAGCAGCCAGACAGGGCTCGAGCAGTACTTC. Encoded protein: CASSQTGLEQYF.

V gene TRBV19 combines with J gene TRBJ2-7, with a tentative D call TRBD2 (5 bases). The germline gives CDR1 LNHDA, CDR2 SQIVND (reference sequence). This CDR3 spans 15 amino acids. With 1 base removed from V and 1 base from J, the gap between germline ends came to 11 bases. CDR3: CASSIVGGGSYEQYF. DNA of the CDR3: TGTGCCAGTAGTATAGTCGGCGGAGGTTCCTACGAGCAGTACTTC.

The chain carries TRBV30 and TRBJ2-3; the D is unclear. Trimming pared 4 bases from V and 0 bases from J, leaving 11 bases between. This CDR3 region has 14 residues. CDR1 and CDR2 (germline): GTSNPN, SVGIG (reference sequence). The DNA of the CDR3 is TGTGCCTGGACCGTAGAAGGGAGCACAGATACGCAGTATTTT. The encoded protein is CAWTVEGSTDTQYF.

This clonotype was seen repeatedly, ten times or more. Written as DNA, the CDR3 is TGTGCCAGCAGCGGGGGACAGCCGAACACTGAAGCTTTCTTT. It yields the protein CASSGGQPNTEAFF. The chain is built from TRBV9 and TRBJ1-1; the match to TRBD1 covers 7 bases. Germline CDR1 SGDLS, CDR2 YYNGEE. The CDR3 is 14 amino acids. Trimming removed 3 bases from V and 1 base from J; junction bases left unmatched: 3.

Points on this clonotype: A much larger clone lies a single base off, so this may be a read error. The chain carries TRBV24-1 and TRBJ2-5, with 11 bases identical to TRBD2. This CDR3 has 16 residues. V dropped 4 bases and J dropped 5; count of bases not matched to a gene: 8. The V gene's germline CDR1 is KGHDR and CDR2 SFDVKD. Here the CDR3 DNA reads TGTGCCACCAGTGACCCAGTAGCGGGAGGGTCCGAGACCCAGTACTTC. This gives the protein CATSDPVAGGSETQYF.

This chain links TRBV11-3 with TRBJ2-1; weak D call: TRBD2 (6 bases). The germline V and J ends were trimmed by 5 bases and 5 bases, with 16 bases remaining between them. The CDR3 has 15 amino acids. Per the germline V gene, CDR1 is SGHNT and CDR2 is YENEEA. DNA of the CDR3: TGTGCCAGCAGCCCCACCTGGCTAGCGAACAATGAGCAGTTCTTC. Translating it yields CASSPTWLANNEQFF.

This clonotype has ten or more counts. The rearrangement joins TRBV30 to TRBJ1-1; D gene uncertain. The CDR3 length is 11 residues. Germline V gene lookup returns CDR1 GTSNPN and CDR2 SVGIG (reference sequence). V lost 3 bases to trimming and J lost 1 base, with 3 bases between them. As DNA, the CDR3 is TGTGCCTGGAGGGAGAACACTGAAGCTTTCTTT. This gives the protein CAWRENTEAFF.

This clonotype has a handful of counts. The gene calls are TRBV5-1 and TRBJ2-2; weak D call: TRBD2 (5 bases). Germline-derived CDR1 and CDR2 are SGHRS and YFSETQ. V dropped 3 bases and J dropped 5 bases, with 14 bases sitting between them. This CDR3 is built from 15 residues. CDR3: CASSSRIAITGELFF. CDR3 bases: TGCGCCAGCAGCTCCAGAATAGCGATAACCGGGGAGCTGTTTTTT.

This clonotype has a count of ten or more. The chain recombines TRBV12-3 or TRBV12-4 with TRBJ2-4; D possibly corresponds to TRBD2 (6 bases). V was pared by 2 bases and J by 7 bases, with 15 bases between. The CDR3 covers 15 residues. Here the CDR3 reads CASSLRAGSLNIQYF. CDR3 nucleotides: TGTGCCAGCAGTTTAAGGGCGGGGTCGTTGAACATTCAGTACTTC.

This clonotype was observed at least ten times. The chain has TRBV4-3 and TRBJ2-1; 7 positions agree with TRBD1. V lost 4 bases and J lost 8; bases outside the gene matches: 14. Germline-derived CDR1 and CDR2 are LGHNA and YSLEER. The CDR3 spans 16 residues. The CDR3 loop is CASSPRPAGGLDEQFF. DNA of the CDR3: TGCGCCAGCAGCCCCCGTCCTGCAGGGGGTCTGGATGAGCAGTTCTTC.

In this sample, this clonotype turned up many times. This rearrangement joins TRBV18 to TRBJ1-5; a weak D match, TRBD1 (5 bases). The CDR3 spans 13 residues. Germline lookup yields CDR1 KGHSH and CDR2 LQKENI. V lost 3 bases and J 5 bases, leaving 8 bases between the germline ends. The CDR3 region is CASSPSRDQPQHF. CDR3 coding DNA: TGTGCCAGCTCACCGTCCAGGGATCAGCCCCAGCATTTT.

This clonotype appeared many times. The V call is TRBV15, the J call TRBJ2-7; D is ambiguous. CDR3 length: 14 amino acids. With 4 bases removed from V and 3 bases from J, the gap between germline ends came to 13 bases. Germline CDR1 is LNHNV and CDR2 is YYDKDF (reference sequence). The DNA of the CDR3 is TGTGCCACCAGCAATCTAAATGTCGGCTACGAGCAGTACTTC. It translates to CATSNLNVGYEQYF.

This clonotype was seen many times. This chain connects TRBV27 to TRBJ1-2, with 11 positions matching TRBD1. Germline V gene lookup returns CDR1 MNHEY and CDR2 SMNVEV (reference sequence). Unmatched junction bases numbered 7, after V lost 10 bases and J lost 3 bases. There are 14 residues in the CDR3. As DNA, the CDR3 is TGTGCCACCGGGACAGGGGGTCGGGACTATGGCTACACCTTC. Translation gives CATGTGGRDYGYTF.

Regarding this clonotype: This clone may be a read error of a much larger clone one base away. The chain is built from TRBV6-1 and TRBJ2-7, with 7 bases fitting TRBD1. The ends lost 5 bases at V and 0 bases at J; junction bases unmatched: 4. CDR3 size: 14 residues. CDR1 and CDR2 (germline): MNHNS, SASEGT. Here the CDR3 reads CASSSGTDSYEQYF. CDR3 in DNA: TGTGCCAGCAGTTCCGGGACAGACTCCTACGAGCAGTACTTC.

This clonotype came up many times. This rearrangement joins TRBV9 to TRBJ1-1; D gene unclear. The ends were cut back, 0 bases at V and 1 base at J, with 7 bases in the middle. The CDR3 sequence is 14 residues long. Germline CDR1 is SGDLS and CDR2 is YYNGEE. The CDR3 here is CASSVADRNTEAFF. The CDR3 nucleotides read TGTGCCAGCAGCGTAGCAGATAGGAACACTGAAGCTTTCTTT.

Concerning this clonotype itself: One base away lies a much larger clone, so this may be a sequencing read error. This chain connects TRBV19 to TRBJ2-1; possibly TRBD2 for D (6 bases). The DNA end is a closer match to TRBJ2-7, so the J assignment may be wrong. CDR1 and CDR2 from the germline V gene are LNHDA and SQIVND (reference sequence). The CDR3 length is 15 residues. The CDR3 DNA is TGTGCCAGTAGTATAGACGGGACGGACTACAATGAGCAGTACTTC. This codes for CASSIDGTDYNEQYF.